These 23 T cell receptor beta chains share one sample of origin, sequenced in a study of T cell responses to AZD1222 COVID-19 vaccine. Data came from immunoSEQ multiplex PCR; TCRdb stores just in-frame clones and leaves some out. The table lists more than 80,000 clones, around nine tenths of them singletons. The starting material was peripheral blood, obtained on day 0 of MenACWY control vaccination. The receptors stem from an adult in good health.

CDR3 loop: CASSDSGGHTGELFF. The CDR3 DNA is TGTGCCAGCAGTGACTCTGGGGGCCACACCGGGGAGCTGTTTTTT. The chain joins TRBV6-4 to TRBJ2-2, with a weak D call TRBD1 (6 bases). V lost 0 bases and J 3 bases, leaving 8 bases between the germline ends. The CDR3 loop spans 15 amino acids. The germline V gene encodes CDR1 MRHNA and CDR2 SNTAGT.

The chain combines TRBV29-1 with TRBJ1-5; D gene ambiguous. Germline V gene lookup returns CDR1 SQVTM and CDR2 ANQGSEA. The length of the CDR3 is 13 residues. V was shortened by 8 bases and J by 4 bases, with 15 bases between the two germline ends. The CDR3 loop reads CSFGEGGNQPQHF. The CDR3, as DNA: TGCAGCTTCGGGGAAGGAGGGAATCAGCCCCAGCATTTT.

The chain couples TRBV9 to TRBJ1-3; D not certain. The CDR3 extends over 13 amino acids. Per the germline V gene, CDR1 is SGDLS and CDR2 is YYNGEE. The V gene lost 4 bases and the J gene lost 8 bases, with 13 bases spanning the gap. The chain's CDR3 is CASSLRFWDTIYF. CDR3 coding DNA: TGTGCCAGCAGCCTCCGTTTCTGGGACACCATATATTTT.

The rearrangement joins TRBV7-8 to TRBJ2-3; D remains ambiguous. V was trimmed by 2 bases and J by 3 bases, leaving 6 bases between them. The CDR3 sequence is 13 residues long. CDR1 SGHVS and CDR2 FQNEAQ come from the germline V gene. Here the CDR3 reads CASSLIRTDTQYF. The CDR3 bases are TGTGCCAGCAGCTTAATAAGAACAGATACGCAGTATTTT.

CDR3: CASSPQPGNSNQPQHF. The CDR3, as DNA: TGTGCCAGCAGCCCCCAACCCGGGAATAGCAATCAGCCCCAGCATTTT. The chain has TRBV7-2 and TRBJ1-5; D uncertain. The V gene lost 5 bases and the J gene lost 0 bases, with 14 bases spanning the gap. The CDR3 runs to 16 residues. Germline-derived CDR1 and CDR2 are SGHTA and FQGNSA. The full variable domain, completed using reference TRBV7-2 and TRBJ1-5, is GAGVSQSPSNKVTEKGKDVELRCDPISGHTALYWYRQSLGQGLEFLIYFQGNSAPDKSGLPSDRFSAERTGGSVSTLTIQRTQQEDSAVYLCASSPQPGNSNQPQHFGDGTRLSIL.

This chain uses TRBV10-3 with TRBJ1-4; D gene ambiguous. The CDR3 consists of 16 residues. V was pared by 2 bases and J by 7 bases, with 17 bases between. In germline, CDR1 is ENHRY, CDR2 SYGVKD. The CDR3 protein is CAISESFRVSSEKLFF. For the CDR3, the DNA is TGTGCCATCAGTGAGAGTTTTAGGGTTTCGAGTGAAAAACTGTTTTTT.

The chain joins TRBV19 to TRBJ2-7, with D hard to call. V shed 3 bases and J shed 0 bases, with 9 bases lying between them. The CDR3 runs 14 residues. Per the germline V gene, CDR1 is LNHDA and CDR2 is SQIVND (reference sequence). The CDR3 coding sequence is TGTGCCAGTAGTATCCGGGCCAGCTCCTACGAGCAGTACTTC. It specifies CASSIRASSYEQYF.

The chain uses TRBV4-2 and TRBJ1-1; D gene ambiguous. Trimming removed 6 bases at V and 4 bases at J, with 18 bases between. Per germline, CDR1 LGHNA and CDR2 YNFKEQ. CDR3 length: 15 residues. This CDR3 is CASRLTRGAVTEAFF. In DNA, the CDR3 is TGTGCCAGCAGACTGACCAGAGGCGCGGTCACTGAAGCTTTCTTT.

The chain carries TRBV24-1 and TRBJ2-1, with D tentatively TRBD1 or TRBD2 (5 bases each). This CDR3 spans 14 amino acids. The germline V gene has CDR1 KGHDR and CDR2 SFDVKD. The ends were cut back, 4 bases at V and 8 bases at J, with 14 bases in the middle. The CDR3 sequence is CATSDRDGYDEQFF. For the CDR3, the DNA is TGTGCCACCAGTGACCGGGACGGTTACGATGAGCAGTTCTTC.

V usage is TRBV14 and J usage is TRBJ2-7, with 8 bases that match TRBD1. The length of the CDR3 is 14 residues. Germline CDR1 and CDR2: SGHDN and FVKESK. J lost 4 bases, V lost 1 base, and 3 bases had no gene match. CDR3 loop: CASSQVDRVYEQYF. Here the CDR3 DNA reads TGTGCCAGCAGCCAAGTGGACAGGGTTTACGAGCAGTACTTC.

This rearrangement joins TRBV10-2 to TRBJ2-7, with D possibly matching TRBD2 (7 bases). From germline, CDR1 is WSHSY and CDR2 SAAADI. V gave up 0 bases and J gave up 1 base, with 13 bases separating them. The CDR3 consists of 16 residues. CDR3: CASSESRGGSSYEQYF. The CDR3 nucleotides are TGCGCCAGCAGTGAGTCGAGGGGGGGTTCTTCCTACGAGCAGTACTTC.

The CDR3 here is CASGLAGANTGELFF. DNA of the CDR3: TGTGCTAGTGGTTTGGCAGGGGCGAACACCGGGGAGCTGTTTTTT. This chain uses TRBV12-5 with TRBJ2-2, with D tentatively TRBD1 (6 bases). The CDR3 has 15 residues. The germline V and J ends were trimmed by 1 base and 0 bases, with 6 bases remaining between them. Germline lookup yields CDR1 LGHNT and CDR2 FRNRAP.

This chain uses TRBV5-1 with TRBJ1-1; no firm D call. CDR1 is SGHRS, CDR2 YFSETQ, per germline. The germline V and J ends were trimmed by 0 bases and 6 bases, with 3 bases remaining between them. The CDR3 is 11 residues long. This chain's CDR3 is CASSLDSEAFF. The CDR3 bases are TGCGCCAGCAGCTTGGATTCTGAAGCTTTCTTT.

This chain links TRBV18 with TRBJ1-1, with no clear D. Germline lookup yields CDR1 KGHSH and CDR2 LQKENI. V shed 3 bases and J shed 1 base, with 3 bases lying between them. This CDR3 is 12 amino acids long. This chain's CDR3 is CASSPRNTEAFF. CDR3 bases: TGTGCCAGCTCACCGAGGAACACTGAAGCTTTCTTT.

This clone was counted once. The chain couples TRBV6-1 to TRBJ2-7; tentative D call: TRBD2 (7 bases). The CDR3 consists of 15 residues. Germline CDR1 reads MNHNS; CDR2 reads SASEGT. Trimming removed 1 base at V and 4 bases at J, with 14 bases between. CDR3: CASSEGGGRGYEQYF. CDR3 DNA: TGTGCCAGCAGTGAAGGAGGGGGGAGGGGTTACGAGCAGTACTTC.

This chain connects TRBV18 to TRBJ1-1; 9 bases match TRBD1. In germline, CDR1 is KGHSH, CDR2 LQKENI. This CDR3 is 16 amino acids long. Trimming cost V 6 bases and J 5 bases; bases outside gene matches: 13. The DNA for the CDR3 is TGTGCCAGCTCCCACCCCGGACAGGGGAGTTTTACTGAAGCTTTCTTT. Its protein is CASSHPGQGSFTEAFF.

DNA for the CDR3: TGTGCCTGGAGTGGAAGTATAACTAATGAAAAACTGTTTTTT. It translates to CAWSGSITNEKLFF. The chain recombines TRBV30 with TRBJ1-4; the D is unclear. The V end was cut by 1 base, the J end by 1 base, with 7 bases between. Per germline, CDR1 GTSNPN and CDR2 SVGIG (reference sequence). The CDR3 extends over 14 amino acids.

The chain joins TRBV7-9 to TRBJ1-6, with D uncertain. The CDR3 totals 12 residues. The V end was cut by 5 bases, the J end by 8 bases, with 7 bases between. Germline V CDR1 and CDR2: SEHNR, FQNEAQ (reference sequence). The CDR3 DNA is TGTGCCAGCAGCCCCCGTGATTCACCCCTCCACTTT. Its translation is CASSPRDSPLHF.

The genes are TRBV19 and TRBJ1-1; D ambiguous. Germline CDR1 reads LNHDA; CDR2 reads SQIVND (reference sequence). There are 16 residues in the CDR3. Trimming removed 0 bases at V and 0 bases at J, with 11 bases between. CDR3 loop: CASSIDLHGLNTEAFF. As DNA, the CDR3 is TGTGCCAGTAGTATAGACCTACACGGGCTGAACACTGAAGCTTTCTTT.

The V call is TRBV6-5, the J call TRBJ1-2; 8 positions agree with TRBD1. The germline CDR1 and CDR2 sequences are MNHEY and SVGAGI. This CDR3 region has 15 residues. With V trimmed by 4 bases and J by 4 bases, 8 bases remained unmatched. The CDR3 DNA reads as TGTGCCAGCAGTTCTACAGGGGGTACCAGCTATGGCTACACCTTC. Residues: CASSSTGGTSYGYTF.

The rearrangement joins TRBV19 to TRBJ1-5, with a weak D call TRBD1 (6 bases). Looked up from germline, CDR1 is LNHDA and CDR2 is SQIVND (reference sequence). Trimming removed 5 bases from V and 8 bases from J, with 10 bases in between. The CDR3 is 12 amino acids. The CDR3 is CASSPRGKPQHF. The CDR3 DNA reads TGTGCCAGTAGTCCCAGGGGAAAGCCCCAGCATTTT. The full variable domain, in which reference TRBV19 and TRBJ1-5 provide the parts outside the CDR3, is DGGITQSPKYLFRKEGQNVTLSCEQNLNHDAMYWYRQDPGQGLRLIYYSQIVNDFQKGDIAEGYSVSREKKESFPLTVTSAQKNPTAFYLCASSPRGKPQHFGDGTRLSIL.

The V call is TRBV19, the J call TRBJ1-3, with D unresolved. CDR3 size: 15 residues. CDR1 and CDR2 from the germline V gene are LNHDA and SQIVND (reference sequence). Trimming took off 6 bases at V and 4 bases at J, with 16 bases between the two ends. The CDR3 loop reads CASSPIAQEGNTIYF. CDR3 bases: TGTGCCAGTAGCCCGATCGCCCAGGAAGGAAACACCATATATTTT.

The rearrangement uses TRBV5-6 and TRBJ2-5, with TRBD1 matching 9 bases. This CDR3 comprises 14 residues. V was clipped by 3 bases and J by 5 bases; unmatched bases: 5. Germline assignment: CDR1 SGHDT and CDR2 YYEEEE. The CDR3: CASSSTGGTETQYF. DNA of the CDR3: TGTGCCAGCAGCTCTACAGGGGGCACTGAGACCCAGTACTTC.